This passage covers 18 T cell receptor beta chains from one sample sequenced in a study of neoadjuvant anti-PD-1 for oral cavity cancer. TCRdb's copy holds only in-frame clones and misses some; the assay was immunoSEQ multiplex PCR. The sample contains roughly 15,000 clones, 76% of which appear only once. As to time point: after neoadjuvant nivolumab, at surgical resection. This sample comprised PBMCs, obtained after nivolumab (anti-PD-1) treatment. These receptors all stem from a person between 35 and 79 years old with oral cavity squamous cell carcinoma.

V gene TRBV2 combines with J gene TRBJ2-1; 7 bases fit TRBD1. The V and J ends lost 6 bases and 15 bases, in that order; junction bases with no gene match: 8. The CDR3 covers 11 residues. Germline V gives CDR1 SNHLY, CDR2 FYNNEI. The CDR3 sequence is CASREGAVTFF. DNA for the CDR3: TGTGCCAGCAGAGAGGGGGCGGTTACGTTCTTC.

This chain joins TRBV28 and TRBJ2-1, with D maybe TRBD1 (6 bases). The V gene lost 6 bases and the J gene lost 6 bases, with 15 bases spanning the gap. The CDR3 has 14 residues. Germline V gene data show CDR1 as MDHEN and CDR2 as SYDVKM. The CDR3 region is CASRSGQGSNEQFF. The CDR3 coding sequence is TGTGCCAGCAGGTCGGGACAAGGTTCCAATGAGCAGTTCTTC.

The chain uses TRBV15 and TRBJ1-3; no reliable D call. V lost 5 bases and J 1 base, leaving 12 bases between the germline ends. The CDR3 consists of 15 residues. CDR1 and CDR2 from the germline V gene are LNHNV and YYDKDF (reference sequence). The CDR3 region is CATSPRVSSGNTIYF. DNA of the CDR3: TGTGCCACCAGCCCCCGGGTTAGTTCTGGAAACACCATATATTTT.

The chain combines TRBV6-6 with TRBJ2-3; D possibly corresponds to TRBD1 (6 bases). Trimming shortened V by 4 bases and J by 8 bases, and 10 bases separated the two germline ends. CDR3 length: 12 residues. The germline gives CDR1 MNHNY, CDR2 SVGAGI (reference sequence). CDR3 DNA: TGTGCCAGCAGTTTACAGGGTAGTACGCAGTATTTT. Encoded protein: CASSLQGSTQYF.

The V and J genes are TRBV5-1 and TRBJ2-3; the D gene is possibly TRBD2 (5 bases). This CDR3 is built from 14 residues. Trimming removed 0 bases at V and 2 bases at J, with 7 bases between. Germline assignment: CDR1 SGHRS and CDR2 YFSETQ. The CDR3: CASSLAEATDTQYF. DNA of the CDR3: TGCGCCAGCAGCTTGGCGGAGGCCACAGATACGCAGTATTTT.

The chain joins TRBV5-4 to TRBJ1-3; no clear D. V was pared by 0 bases and J by 0 bases, with 4 bases between. The germline V gene has CDR1 SGHNT and CDR2 YYREEE (reference sequence). There are 14 residues in the CDR3. The CDR3 region is CASSLGGSGNTIYF. CDR3 DNA sequence: TGTGCCAGCAGCTTGGGTGGCTCTGGAAACACCATATATTTT.

The genes are TRBV20-1 and TRBJ2-7; no definite D call. Germline CDR1 is DFQATT and CDR2 is SNEGSKA (reference sequence). CDR3 length: 11 residues. V dropped 5 bases and J dropped 4 bases, with 9 bases sitting between them. The CDR3 here is CSALSVYEQYF. The CDR3 DNA reads TGCAGTGCTTTGAGCGTATACGAGCAGTACTTC.

The chain has TRBV7-2 and TRBJ1-1; possible D gene TRBD1, 5 bases. V was shortened by 3 bases and J by 4 bases, with 12 bases between the two germline ends. The CDR3 covers 14 residues. Germline assignment: CDR1 SGHTA and CDR2 FQGNSA. CDR3: CASSFSQGGTEAFF. CDR3 DNA: TGTGCCAGCAGCTTTTCCCAGGGTGGCACTGAAGCTTTCTTT.

This clone has only a few counts. The V and J genes are TRBV2 and TRBJ2-2; D is perhaps TRBD1 (5 bases). V was shortened by 6 bases and J by 0 bases, with 11 bases between the two germline ends. The CDR3 consists of 15 residues. Germline V gene lookup returns CDR1 SNHLY and CDR2 FYNNEI. CDR3 DNA: TGTGCCAGCAGACAGGATCGATCGAACACCGGGGAGCTGTTTTTT. The encoded protein is CASRQDRSNTGELFF.

V gene TRBV5-6 combines with J gene TRBJ2-5, with a possible D match to TRBD2 (6 bases). The J call may not be correct, given that the DNA end is closer to TRBJ2-7. Germline V CDR1 and CDR2: SGHDT, YYEEEE. This CDR3 is built from 14 residues. CDR3 in amino acids: CASSLGSGGGEQYF. The CDR3 coding sequence is TGTGCCAGCAGCCTAGGATCCGGGGGAGGCGAGCAGTACTTC.

The V call is TRBV9, the J call TRBJ1-1, with D possibly TRBD1 on 5 matching bases. The CDR3 runs to 13 residues. Per germline, CDR1 SGDLS and CDR2 YYNGEE. Trimming removed 0 bases at V and 7 bases at J, with 10 bases between. Here the CDR3 DNA reads TGTGCCAGCAGCGTAGGGGGGATCGGTGAAGCTTTCTTT. Encoded protein: CASSVGGIGEAFF.

The chain joins TRBV4-1 to TRBJ2-7; D is unclear. Germline CDR1 reads MGHRA; CDR2 reads YSYEKL. This CDR3 spans 14 amino acids. The V gene lost 1 base and the J gene lost 0 bases, with 7 bases spanning the gap. The CDR3 DNA reads TGCGCCAGCAGCCAAGGACCGAACTCCTACGAGCAGTACTTC. Protein: CASSQGPNSYEQYF.

This clone occurred once. The chain joins TRBV27 to TRBJ2-1; 8 bases agree with TRBD1. The ends lost 2 bases at V and 8 bases at J; junction bases unmatched: 5. The CDR3 extends over 14 amino acids. Germline values: CDR1 MNHEY, CDR2 SMNVEV (reference sequence). The CDR3 here is CASSLDRGVYEQFF. In DNA form, the CDR3 reads TGTGCCAGCAGTTTAGACAGGGGCGTCTATGAGCAGTTCTTC.

This chain connects TRBV29-1 to TRBJ2-7; perhaps TRBD2 as D (6 bases). Trimming shortened V by 4 bases and J by 6 bases, and 16 bases separated the two germline ends. This CDR3 region has 13 residues. Germline loops: CDR1 SQVTM, CDR2 ANQGSEA. The CDR3 reads CSVGESGRAEQYF. The CDR3 DNA is TGCAGCGTTGGAGAGAGCGGGCGGGCCGAGCAGTACTTC.

The rearrangement uses TRBV5-1 and TRBJ2-5, with 7 nucleotides matching TRBD1. V lost 0 bases to trimming and J lost 5 bases; unmatched junction nucleotides: 7. Germline V gene sequence: CDR1 SGHRS, CDR2 YFSETQ. The CDR3 extends over 15 amino acids. The CDR3 is CASSLGGQRGETQYF. CDR3 nucleotides: TGCGCCAGCAGCTTGGGGGGACAGAGGGGCGAGACCCAGTACTTC.

This chain links TRBV5-1 with TRBJ2-2, with 8 bases that match TRBD2. CDR3 size: 18 residues. Germline CDR1 is SGHRS and CDR2 is YFSETQ. V lost 0 bases to trimming and J lost 1 base; unmatched junction nucleotides: 8. CDR3 sequence reads: CASSLAGRGALNTGELFF. The CDR3 DNA sequence: TGCGCCAGCAGCTTGGCCGGGCGGGGGGCTTTGAACACCGGGGAGCTGTTTTTT.

The chain couples TRBV5-5 to TRBJ2-5; D unclear. The CDR3 has 13 amino acids. Germline V gene lookup returns CDR1 SGHKS and CDR2 YYEKEE (reference sequence). With 5 bases removed from V and 5 bases from J, the gap between germline ends came to 13 bases. CDR3 nucleotide sequence: TGTGCCAGCAGTAGGACCGGGCAGGAGACCCAGTACTTC. It translates to CASSRTGQETQYF. Using reference TRBV5-5 and TRBJ2-5 for the parts outside the CDR3, the full variable domain is DAGVTQSPTHLIKTRGQQVTLRCSPISGHKSVSWYQQVLGQGPQFIFQYYEKEERGRGNFPDRFSARQFPNYSSELNVNALLLGDSALYLCASSRTGQETQYFGPGTRLLVL.

This sequence joins TRBV6-1 and TRBJ1-2; D is unclear. The CDR3 is 11 amino acids. V lost 3 bases, J lost 13 bases, and 12 bases lay in between. Germline values: CDR1 MNHNS, CDR2 SASEGT. Here the CDR3 DNA reads TGTGCCAGCAGTGATATGACGGCGTCCACCTTC. This translates into CASSDMTASTF.